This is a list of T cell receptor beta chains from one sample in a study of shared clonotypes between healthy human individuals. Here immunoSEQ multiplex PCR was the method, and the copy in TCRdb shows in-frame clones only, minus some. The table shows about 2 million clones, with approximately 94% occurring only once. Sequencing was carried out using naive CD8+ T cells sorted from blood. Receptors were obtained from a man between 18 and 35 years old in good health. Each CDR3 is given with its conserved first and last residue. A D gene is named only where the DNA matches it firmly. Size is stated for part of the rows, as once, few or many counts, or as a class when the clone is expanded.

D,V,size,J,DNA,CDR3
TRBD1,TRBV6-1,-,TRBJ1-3,TGTGCCAGCAGTGAAGCCACAGGGGGAGCTGGAAACACCATATATTTT,CASSEATGGAGNTIYF
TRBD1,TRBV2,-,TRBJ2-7,TGTGCCAGCGGCACGGGGACAGGGTACTACGAGCAGTACTTC,CASGTGTGYYEQYF
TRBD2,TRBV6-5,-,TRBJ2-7,TGTGCCAGCAGGGGACTAGCGGGAGTTACCGAGCAGTACTTC,CASRGLAGVTEQYF
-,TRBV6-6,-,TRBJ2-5,TGTGCCAGCAGTTATACAGGGATTCAAGAGACCCAGTACTTC,CASSYTGIQETQYF
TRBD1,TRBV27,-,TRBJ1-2,TGTGCCAGCAGCACAGGGCCGGGACAGGGGATCCATGGCTACACCTTC,CASSTGPGQGIHGYTF
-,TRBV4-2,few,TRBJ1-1,TGTGCCAGCAGCCGGAGGGACTTGATCGCTTTCTTT,CASSRRDLIAFF
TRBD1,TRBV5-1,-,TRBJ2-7,TGCGCCAGCAGTACCGGGACAGGTTTCTACGAGCAGTACTTC,CASSTGTGFYEQYF
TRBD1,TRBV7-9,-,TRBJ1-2,TGTGCCAGCAGCTTAGTCGCGGGACAGGACTCCTATGGCTACACCTTC,CASSLVAGQDSYGYTF
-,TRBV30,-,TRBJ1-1,TGTGCCTGGAGTCGAGGGGGTGTCACTGAAGCTTTCTTT,CAWSRGGVTEAFF
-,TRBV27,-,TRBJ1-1,TGTGCCAGCAGTGACCGGGACGGGAACACTGAAGCTTTCTTT,CASSDRDGNTEAFF
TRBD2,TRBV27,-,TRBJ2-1,TGTGCCAGCAGTAAACTAGCGGGGCCCAACAATGAGCAGTTCTTC,CASSKLAGPNNEQFF
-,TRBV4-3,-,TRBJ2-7,TGCGCCAGCAGCCAAGACCGGAGCGGACTCTACGAGCAGTACTTC,CASSQDRSGLYEQYF
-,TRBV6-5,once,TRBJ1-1,TGTGCCAGCAGTTACTCGGGGCTTTCGAGCACTGAAGCTTTCTTT,CASSYSGLSSTEAFF
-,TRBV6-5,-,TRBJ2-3,TGTGCCAGCAGCCTGATAGACGGGAGCACAGATACGCAGTATTTT,CASSLIDGSTDTQYF
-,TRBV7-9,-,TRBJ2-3,TGTGCCAGCAGCGCCCCGACAGGCACAGATACGCAGTATTTT,CASSAPTGTDTQYF
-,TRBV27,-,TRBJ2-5,TGTGCCAGCAGTTTATGGGGGGCAAGCCAAGAGACCCAGTACTTC,CASSLWGASQETQYF